This T cell receptor beta chain was recovered during a study of blood T cell repertoires in COVID-19. This clone was counted between two and nine times. Assay: immunoSEQ multiplex PCR; the TCRdb copy retains only in-frame clones and omits some. The sample contains 470,000 or so clones, around 88% of which appear only once. Trimming removed 2 bases from V and 3 bases from J, with 10 bases in between. CDR3 size: 13 residues. The V gene's germline CDR1 is GTSNPN and CDR2 SVGIG (reference sequence). The receptor's source is a young woman with acute or convalescent COVID-19. Sequenced sample: peripheral blood. The rearrangement links TRBV30 to TRBJ1-1, with D uncertain. In nucleotides, the CDR3 is TGTGCCTGGAGTAGAGGAAGACACACTGAAGCTTTCTTT. Translation: CAWSRGRHTEAFF. Supplemented by reference TRBV30 and TRBJ1-1, the full variable domain reads SQTIHQWPATLVQPVGSPLSLECTVEGTSNPNLYWYRQAAGRGLQLLFYSVGIGQISSEVPQNLSASRPQDRQFILSSKKLLLSDSGFYLCAWSRGRHTEAFFGQGTRLTVV.